This entry lists 17 T cell receptor beta chains sequenced from one sample in a study of Tregs in tolerant kidney transplant recipients. TCRdb's copy holds only in-frame clones and misses some; the assay was immunoSEQ multiplex PCR. The sample carries approximately 90,000 clones, approximately 94% recorded once. Sequences were obtained from CD8+ T cells from blood. The receptors come from a human donor in good health.

This chain connects TRBV6-5 to TRBJ2-7; the D is unclear. This CDR3 has 16 residues. The ends were cut back, 0 bases at V and 1 base at J, with 13 bases in the middle. Germline CDR1 reads MNHEY; CDR2 reads SVGAGI. CDR3: CASSYSTGQVSYEQYF. The CDR3, as DNA: TGTGCCAGCAGTTACTCGACCGGCCAGGTTTCCTACGAGCAGTACTTC.

V usage is TRBV19 and J usage is TRBJ1-2; 9 positions agree with TRBD1. This CDR3 has 14 residues. The germline V gene has CDR1 LNHDA and CDR2 SQIVND (reference sequence). V lost 5 bases, J lost 3 bases, and 4 bases stayed unmatched. CDR3: CASSGQGPDYGYTF. CDR3 sequence (DNA): TGTGCCAGTAGTGGACAGGGGCCCGACTATGGCTACACCTTC.

The chain recombines TRBV4-1 with TRBJ2-7; TRBD1 might be the D (5 bases). The CDR3 runs 17 residues. The V and J ends lost 0 bases and 3 bases respectively, with 18 bases between them. The germline CDR1 and CDR2 sequences are MGHRA and YSYEKL. The CDR3 sequence: CASSQEGPDSTVYEQYF. CDR3 in DNA: TGCGCCAGCAGCCAAGAAGGTCCAGACAGCACGGTCTACGAGCAGTACTTC.

The chain joins TRBV7-8 to TRBJ2-1; either TRBD1 or TRBD2 may fit D (5 bases each). This CDR3 contains 16 residues. The germline gives CDR1 SGHVS, CDR2 FQNEAQ. V lost 4 bases, J lost 8 bases, and 21 bases lay in between. Written as DNA, the CDR3 is TGTGCCAGCAGCTCACATCCGGGACCGACGCTTGATGAGCAGTTCTTC. Encoded protein: CASSSHPGPTLDEQFF.

V usage is TRBV19 and J usage is TRBJ1-5; D remains unclear. CDR1 is LNHDA, CDR2 SQIVND, per germline (reference sequence). V dropped 3 bases and J dropped 3 bases, with 9 bases sitting between them. This CDR3 is built from 14 residues. The chain's CDR3 is CASSIYGNNQPQHF. For the CDR3, the DNA is TGTGCCAGTAGTATCTACGGAAACAATCAGCCCCAGCATTTT.

The J gene is TRBJ2-1, the V gene TRBV30, with D possibly matching TRBD2 (6 bases). This CDR3 contains 15 residues. CDR1 is GTSNPN, CDR2 SVGIG, per germline (reference sequence). Trimming stripped 2 bases from V and 4 bases from J, with 15 bases between. The CDR3 here is CAWSPGLVFYNEQFF. The CDR3 DNA reads TGTGCCTGGAGTCCGGGACTTGTTTTTTACAATGAGCAGTTCTTC.

This clone was recorded only once. The genes are TRBV27 and TRBJ2-2, with TRBD2 identical over 11 bases. The trim removed 0 bases at V and 6 bases at J, leaving 12 bases unmatched. The germline CDR1 and CDR2 sequences are MNHEY and SMNVEV (reference sequence). This CDR3 region has 19 residues. CDR3 sequence: CASSLSPLHISGRAGELFF. DNA for the CDR3: TGTGCCAGCAGTTTATCCCCTCTGCACATTAGCGGGAGGGCCGGGGAGCTGTTTTTT.

The V call is TRBV6-5, the J call TRBJ1-2; D unclear. Germline values: CDR1 MNHEY, CDR2 SVGAGI. This CDR3 contains 13 residues. V was pared by 2 bases and J by 4 bases, with 8 bases between. DNA for the CDR3: TGTGCCAGCAGTTACGGGCAGGCCTATGGCTACACCTTC. Translation: CASSYGQAYGYTF.

The genes are TRBV10-3 and TRBJ2-7, with 7 bases lining up with TRBD2. In germline, CDR1 is ENHRY, CDR2 SYGVKD. The CDR3 spans 16 residues. The junction had 9 bases not matched to a gene; V was cut back by 4 bases and J by 0 bases. CDR3 nucleotides: TGTGCCATCAGTGGCTCGAGCGGGGTCTACTCCTACGAGCAGTACTTC. Residues: CAISGSSGVYSYEQYF.

This sequence joins TRBV19 and TRBJ1-2; D gene uncertain. Germline-derived CDR1 and CDR2 are LNHDA and SQIVND (reference sequence). V lost 10 bases and J 2 bases, leaving 20 bases between the germline ends. The CDR3 covers 15 residues. The DNA of the CDR3 is TGTGCCACCGGCGGTCTTCGGGGTATCAACTATGGCTACACCTTC. Translated: CATGGLRGINYGYTF.

The chain is built from TRBV18 and TRBJ2-3; 13 nucleotides line up with TRBD2. The CDR3 is made up of 18 amino acids. From germline, CDR1 is KGHSH and CDR2 LQKENI. V was clipped by 2 bases and J by 1 base; unmatched bases: 6. CDR3 DNA: TGTGCCAGCTCACCATTCGGACTAGCGGGAGTCGGCACAGATACGCAGTATTTT. Its protein product is CASSPFGLAGVGTDTQYF.

V gene TRBV6-5 combines with J gene TRBJ1-1; 7 bases are shared with TRBD1. The length of the CDR3 is 12 residues. Germline trimming cut 7 bases from V and 6 bases from J; bases unmatched to any gene: 5. Germline assignment: CDR1 MNHEY and CDR2 SVGAGI. CDR3 sequence: CASMTGFSEAFF. CDR3 nucleotide sequence: TGTGCCAGCATGACAGGGTTCTCTGAAGCTTTCTTT.

The gene calls are TRBV4-2 and TRBJ2-1, with 9 bases matching TRBD1. V trimming: 5 bases; J trimming: 4 bases; junction bases outside the gene matches: 0. Germline V gene lookup returns CDR1 LGHNA and CDR2 YNFKEQ. This CDR3 has 13 amino acids. CDR3 nucleotide sequence: TGTGCCAGCAGCGACAGGGGGTACAATGAGCAGTTCTTC. Residues: CASSDRGYNEQFF.

The gene calls are TRBV9 and TRBJ1-1; 7 positions agree with TRBD1. The trim removed 3 bases at V and 5 bases at J, leaving 10 bases unmatched. CDR3 size: 15 residues. Germline V gene sequence: CDR1 SGDLS, CDR2 YYNGEE. DNA for the CDR3: TGTGCCAGCAGCGCCAAGACAGGGCGAGGGACTGAAGCTTTCTTT. Translating it yields CASSAKTGRGTEAFF.

This clone was seen only a few times. The identical CDR3 is also encoded by other nucleotide sequences in the sample. This chain uses TRBV10-2 with TRBJ2-7; TRBD1 aligns across 10 bases. Germline values: CDR1 WSHSY, CDR2 SAAADI. The CDR3 consists of 14 residues. Trimming at V came to 9 bases and at J to 1 base, leaving 6 bases not matched to a gene. The CDR3 coding sequence is TGCGCCAGTTCGGGGACAGGGGCTTCCTACGAGCAGTACTTC. This gives the protein CASSGTGASYEQYF.

The J gene is TRBJ2-5, the V gene TRBV25-1; 9 positions match TRBD1. V trimming: 5 bases; J trimming: 5 bases; junction bases outside the gene matches: 6. Germline CDR1 and CDR2: MGHDK and SYGVNS. The CDR3 has 14 amino acids. Here the CDR3 DNA reads TGTGCCAGCAGTAACAGGGGGCGTAGGGAGACCCAGTACTTC. Translation: CASSNRGRRETQYF.

The V call is TRBV6-5, the J call TRBJ2-2; D unclear. This CDR3 is built from 13 residues. CDR1 is MNHEY, CDR2 SVGAGI, per germline. V was shortened by 7 bases and J by 5 bases, with 11 bases between the two germline ends. CDR3 residues: CASIWARTGELFF. The DNA for the CDR3 is TGTGCCAGCATTTGGGCCCGGACCGGGGAGCTGTTTTTT.